Shown below are 5 T cell receptor beta chains from a single sample sequenced in a study of shared clonotypes between healthy human individuals (dated by TCRdb to the early 2020s). Receptor libraries were prepared by the immunoSEQ multiplex PCR assay. TCRdb retrieved this table from immuneACCESS and kept in-frame rearrangements only. Not all clones are present; in checked studies, unresolved V genes account for under half, and no reason is known for the remainder. The sample yields about 520,000 clones; 70% to 85% were counted once. Approximately 12% of the sample belongs to the ten largest clones. The sequencing sample was made of PBMCs. Source of these receptors: a woman between 35 and 50 years old in good health. Some clones in this sample may be carry-over from other donors' samples.

The chain combines TRBV2 with TRBJ1-5; no firm D call. Per the germline V gene, CDR1 is SNHLY and CDR2 is FYNNEI. The germline V and J ends were trimmed by 5 bases and 3 bases, with 8 bases remaining between them. The CDR3 is made up of 13 amino acids. The CDR3 sequence: CASSSEANQPQHF. DNA of the CDR3: TGTGCCAGCAGTTCAGAGGCCAATCAGCCCCAGCATTTT.

About this clone itself: Relative to the germline gene, one junction end is altered; a read error may explain this. The sample holds other DNA sequences that translate to the same CDR3. This chain links TRBV30 with TRBJ1-1, with TRBD1 matching over 7 bases. Germline values: CDR1 GTSNPN, CDR2 SVGIG (reference sequence). The length of the CDR3 is 15 residues. The CDR3 is CAWMGVGTENTEAFF. Written as DNA, the CDR3 is TGTGCCTGGATGGGGGTAGGGACAGAAAACACTGAGGCTTTCTTT. The full variable domain, in which reference TRBV30 and TRBJ1-1 provide the parts outside the CDR3, is SQTIHQWPATLVQPVGSPLSLECTVEGTSNPNLYWYRQAAGRGLQLLFYSVGIGQISSEVPQNLSASRPQDRQFILSSKKLLLSDSGFYLCAWMGVGTENTEAFFGQGTRLTVV.

This clone was seen repeatedly, ten times or more. V gene TRBV6-6 combines with J gene TRBJ1-2; no firm D call. Germline CDR1 is MNHNY and CDR2 is SVGAGI (reference sequence). V was pared by 7 bases and J by 4 bases, with 10 bases between. This CDR3 region has 12 residues. The CDR3 reads CASNPASYGYTF. The CDR3 nucleotides read TGTGCCAGCAACCCGGCAAGCTATGGCTACACCTTC.

The rearrangement links TRBV15 to TRBJ2-2, with TRBD1 matching over 9 bases. The ends lost 5 bases at V and 7 bases at J; junction bases unmatched: 8. The CDR3 sequence is 15 residues long. CDR1 is LNHNV and CDR2 is YYDKDF in the germline V gene (reference sequence). CDR3 sequence: CATSGNRGPGGELFF. The CDR3 coding sequence is TGTGCCACCAGCGGTAACAGGGGGCCCGGCGGGGAGCTGTTTTTT.

This clone was seen at least ten times. Other DNA sequences within the sample encode an identical CDR3. The chain is built from TRBV7-3 and TRBJ2-2; D gene unclear. CDR1 SGHTA and CDR2 FQGTGA come from the germline V gene. V was trimmed by 2 bases and J by 1 base, leaving 5 bases between them. This CDR3 has 14 residues. This chain's CDR3 is CASSLGLNTGELFF. For the CDR3, the DNA is TGTGCCAGCAGCTTAGGGTTGAACACCGGGGAGCTGTTTTTT.